These 17 T cell receptor beta chains came from one sample sequenced in a study of T-cell memory formation after mild COVID-19. TCRdb called the 5' RACE reads again in MiXCR, with one record for every CDR3 protein. This sample has approximately 230,000 distinct CDR3 sequences; about a sixth occur once, and the top ten carry approximately 3.5%. The sequenced sample was PBMCs or a T cell subset sorted from them (not recorded which). The receptor set was obtained from a man younger than 30 who had mild COVID-19 (a few samples of this study predate the infection). Cell type and time point are not known.

The CDR3 DNA sequence: TGTGCCAGCTCACCATTGCAGGGTCCCGGGGAGCTGTTTTTT. This codes for CASSPLQGPGELFF. The V gene is TRBV18, the J gene TRBJ2-2, with D possibly matching TRBD1 (5 bases). Germline V gene sequence: CDR1 KGHSH, CDR2 LQKENI. With 2 bases removed from V and 6 bases from J, the gap between germline ends came to 10 bases. The CDR3 consists of 14 residues.

The chain has TRBV27 and TRBJ1-1, with D maybe TRBD1 (5 bases). This CDR3 region has 17 residues. Germline values: CDR1 MNHEY, CDR2 SMNVEV (reference sequence). The germline V and J ends were trimmed by 2 bases and 1 base, with 17 bases remaining between them. DNA of the CDR3: TGTGCCAGCAGTTTACTCCCGGGACGGAGTTCGAACACTGAAGCTTTCTTT. Encoded protein: CASSLLPGRSSNTEAFF.

This clonotype was recorded many times. The chain uses TRBV7-3 and TRBJ2-3; no clear D. In germline, CDR1 is SGHTA, CDR2 FQGTGA. V lost 3 bases, J lost 10 bases, and 8 bases lay in between. The CDR3 runs to 11 residues. CDR3 amino acids: CASSFFRAQYF. CDR3 DNA: TGTGCCAGCAGCTTTTTTAGAGCGCAGTATTTT.

This clonotype was counted a few times. V and J are TRBV20-1 and TRBJ1-1, with 11 bases lining up with TRBD1. Losses at the gene ends were 3 bases for V and 1 base for J; bases not matched to a gene: 1. This CDR3 has 14 amino acids. Germline V gene sequence: CDR1 DFQATT, CDR2 SNEGSKA (reference sequence). The CDR3 bases are TGCAGTGCTAGGGGGACAGGGGGGAACACTGAAGCTTTCTTT. It specifies CSARGTGGNTEAFF.

This clonotype was observed at least ten times. This sequence joins TRBV6-6 and TRBJ2-1, with 12 bases aligning to TRBD2. The V gene end was trimmed by 9 bases and the J gene end by 6 bases; junction bases not matched to a gene: 6. CDR3 length: 14 residues. Germline CDR1 reads MNHNY; CDR2 reads SVGAGI (reference sequence). CDR3 DNA: TGTGCCAGTTCACTAGCGGGGGGCCTCAATGAGCAGTTCTTC. The encoded protein is CASSLAGGLNEQFF.

V is TRBV6-2 or TRBV6-3 and J is TRBJ2-7; D unresolved. V gave up 4 bases and J gave up 2 bases, with 15 bases separating them. Germline values: CDR1 MNHEY, CDR2 SVGEGT. The CDR3 contains 15 residues. This CDR3 is CASSSRLVGTYEQYV. Here the CDR3 DNA reads TGTGCCAGCAGTTCTCGATTGGTTGGGACCTACGAGCAGTACGTC.

This clonotype was counted only a few times. This chain links TRBV29-1 with TRBJ2-2; D may be TRBD1 (5 bases). V was cut by 6 bases and J by 0 bases, with 11 bases left in between. Germline CDR1 SQVTM, CDR2 ANQGSEA. The CDR3 is made up of 14 amino acids. The CDR3 bases are TGCAGCGTATATGACAGATCGAACACCGGGGAGCTGTTTTTT. It is translated as CSVYDRSNTGELFF.

This clonotype was picked up a small number of times. CDR3 nucleotide sequence: TGCAGTGCTAGCGGGGGGTTGGCTGAAGCTTTCTTT. This codes for CSASGGLAEAFF. This chain joins TRBV20-1 and TRBJ1-1, with D possibly matching TRBD1 (5 bases). V lost 3 bases and J lost 6, with 11 bases in between. Germline V gene data show CDR1 as DFQATT and CDR2 as SNEGSKA (reference sequence). The CDR3 totals 12 residues.

The chain recombines TRBV18 with TRBJ1-4; TRBD1 matches 7 bases. Trimming took 2 bases from V and 8 from J; bases not matched to a gene: 5. The V gene's germline CDR1 is KGHSH and CDR2 LQKENI. This CDR3 is 14 amino acids long. CDR3 loop: CASSPGTEGEKLFF. The DNA of the CDR3 is TGTGCCAGCTCACCAGGGACAGAAGGAGAAAAACTGTTTTTT.

The chain links TRBV29-1 to TRBJ2-7, with D tentatively TRBD1 (6 bases). Germline values: CDR1 SQVTM, CDR2 ANQGSEA. The length of the CDR3 is 16 residues. The ends were cut back, 3 bases at V and 0 bases at J, with 18 bases in the middle. The CDR3 protein is CSVETPTGLSSYEQYF. In nucleotides, the CDR3 is TGCAGCGTTGAGACCCCCACAGGGCTTAGCTCCTACGAGCAGTACTTC.

The CDR3 region is CASSQTGGGYNEQFF. CDR3 coding DNA: TGTGCCAGCAGTCAAACGGGCGGGGGGTACAATGAGCAGTTCTTC. The J gene is TRBJ2-1, the V gene TRBV7-8; 8 bases agree with TRBD2. Germline V lookup: CDR1 SGHVS, CDR2 FQNEAQ. V trimming: 6 bases; J trimming: 4 bases; junction bases outside the gene matches: 8. This CDR3 is built from 15 residues.

The chain joins TRBV7-9 to TRBJ1-3; D unresolved. The germline CDR1 and CDR2 sequences are SEHNR and FQNEAQ (reference sequence). V lost 10 bases, J lost 3 bases, and 7 bases lay in between. This CDR3 contains 11 residues. The CDR3 nucleotides read TGTGCCACCGAGGGTGGAAACACCATATATTTT. Translating gives CATEGGNTIYF. Complete variable domain (other parts from reference TRBV7-9 and TRBJ1-3): DTGVSQNPRHKITKRGQNVTFRCDPISEHNRLYWYRQTLGQGPEFLTYFQNEAQLEKSRLLSDRFSAERPKGSFSTLEIQRTEQGDSAMYLCATEGGNTIYFGEGSWLTVV.

This clonotype was seen only a few times. The chain links TRBV6-2 or TRBV6-3 to TRBJ1-1; the D is unclear. The V gene lost 4 bases and the J gene lost 1 base, with 10 bases spanning the gap. The CDR3 extends over 14 amino acids. The germline CDR1 and CDR2 sequences are MNHEY and SVGEGT. The CDR3: CASSLDGKNTEAFF. The DNA of the CDR3 is TGTGCCAGCAGTTTAGACGGAAAGAACACTGAAGCTTTCTTT.

This clonotype occurred a few times. The J gene is TRBJ1-4, the V gene TRBV5-1, with D perhaps matching TRBD1 (6 bases). Trimming took 3 bases from V and 5 from J, leaving 14 bases between them. Germline CDR1 is SGHRS and CDR2 is YFSETQ. CDR3 length: 15 residues. CDR3 sequence: CASSSQGPPNEKLFF. The CDR3 bases are TGCGCCAGCAGCTCCCAGGGGCCTCCGAATGAAAAACTGTTTTTT.

This clonotype showed up just a few times. V gene TRBV20-1 combines with J gene TRBJ2-7, with a weak D call TRBD2 (5 bases). Germline CDR1 DFQATT, CDR2 SNEGSKA (reference sequence). Trimming removed 6 bases from V and 6 bases from J, with 12 bases in between. This CDR3 has 11 residues. CDR3 nucleotide sequence: TGCAGTGCCGTCGACTATCCCGAGCAGTACTTC. It encodes CSAVDYPEQYF.

The J gene is TRBJ2-3, the V gene TRBV6-2 or TRBV6-3; 10 bases map to TRBD2. The CDR3 is 13 residues long. From germline, CDR1 is MNHEY and CDR2 SVGEGT. V was clipped by 10 bases and J by 6 bases; unmatched bases: 7. The CDR3 loop reads CATKLAGSDTQYF. CDR3 DNA: TGTGCCACTAAACTAGCGGGGTCGGATACGCAGTATTTT.

This clonotype was seen repeatedly, ten times or more. The chain recombines TRBV6-1 with TRBJ2-3; 8 positions match TRBD1. Germline V gene sequence: CDR1 MNHNS, CDR2 SASEGT. This CDR3 is 16 amino acids long. V gave up 2 bases and J gave up 2 bases; unmatched junction bases: 6. As DNA, the CDR3 is TGTGCCAGCAGTGAAAGGAAGGACAGGGTCACAGATACGCAGTATTTT. Encoded protein: CASSERKDRVTDTQYF.